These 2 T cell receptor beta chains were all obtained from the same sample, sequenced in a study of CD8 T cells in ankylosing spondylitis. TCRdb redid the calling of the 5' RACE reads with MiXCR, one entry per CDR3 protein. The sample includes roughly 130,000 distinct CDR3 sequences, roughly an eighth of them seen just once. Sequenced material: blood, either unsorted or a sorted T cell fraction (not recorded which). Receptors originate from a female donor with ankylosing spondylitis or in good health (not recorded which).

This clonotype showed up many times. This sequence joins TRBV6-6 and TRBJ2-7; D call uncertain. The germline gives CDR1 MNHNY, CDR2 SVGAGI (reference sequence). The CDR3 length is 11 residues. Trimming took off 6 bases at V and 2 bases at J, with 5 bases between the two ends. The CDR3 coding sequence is TGTGCCAGCAGATACGCCTACGAGCAGTACTTC. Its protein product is CASRYAYEQYF.

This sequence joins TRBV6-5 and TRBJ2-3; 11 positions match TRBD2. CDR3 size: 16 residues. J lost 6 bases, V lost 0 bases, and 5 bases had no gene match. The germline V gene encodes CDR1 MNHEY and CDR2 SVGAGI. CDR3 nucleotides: TGTGCCAGCAGTTACTCACTAGCGGGAGCGTGGGATACGCAGTATTTT. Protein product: CASSYSLAGAWDTQYF.